Included here is one T cell receptor (beta chain) sequence, with context. Trimming at V came to 0 bases and at J to 9 bases, leaving 6 bases not matched to a gene. Germline V CDR1 and CDR2: SNHLY, FYNNEI. The CDR3 spans 15 residues. The source of the sample is a study of blood T cell repertoires in COVID-19. Overall study context: COVID-19 samples collected from the United States, Italy and Spain covered acute and convalescent phases. PBMCs, B-cell-depleted T cells, or T cells provided the cDNA or gDNA that made up the material.

Original handling: Nucleated cell number was recorded as an estimate derived from reference gene primer amplification. This table comes from immunoSEQ multiplex PCR, and its TCRdb copy is limited to in-frame clones, with some not included. V and J calls and clone size are given by that table; D and trimming were obtained from the DNA. The sample records about 120,000 clones, more than 80% being singletons. The sequence was obtained from a human donor in a cohort sampled during active COVID-19. Sequenced material: peripheral blood. This chain uses TRBV2 with TRBJ1-1; 11 bases agree with TRBD1. For the CDR3, the DNA is TGTGCCAGCAGTGAAGCAAGGACAGGGGGCGGGAAAGCTTTCTTT. Encoded protein: CASSEARTGGGKAFF.